This T cell receptor (beta chain) was documented in a study of T cell responses to AZD1222 COVID-19 vaccine. Study-wide findings and caveats: Donors, mostly white British, included more females; clonal diversity was possibly underestimated.

Method: immunoSEQ multiplex PCR; TCRdb's copy keeps in-frame clones and lacks some. The sample yields approximately 140,000 clones, more than 85% seen once. As concerns this clone: Its antigen remains unknown.

Some second doses came at about 4 weeks and others at about 12 weeks; these were pooled. This material consisted of peripheral blood, taken 28 days after the second AZD1222 dose. The source of this sequence is an adult who received the AZD1222 COVID-19 vaccine.

For the CDR3, the DNA is TGCGCCAGCAGCCAAGATGGGCAGGGGCAGCGTGGCTACACCTTC. This gives the protein CASSQDGQGQRGYTF. J is TRBJ1-2 and V is TRBV4-3; possible D gene TRBD1, 6 bases. Trimming took 0 bases from V and 7 from J, leaving 15 bases between them. There are 15 residues in the CDR3. Germline CDR1 is LGHNA and CDR2 is YSLEER.